These T cell receptor beta chains were read from a single sample in a study of shared clonotypes between healthy human individuals. TCRdb keeps only in-frame clones here, not all; method: immunoSEQ multiplex PCR. The data show roughly 2.5 million clones, more than 80% seen once. The sequencing sample was made of naive CD4+ T cells sorted from blood. The receptors come from a man aged 18 to 35 in good health. Both conserved end residues are part of each CDR3. Each record gives: CDR3 protein, CDR3 DNA, clone size, D gene, J gene, V gene. D genes are given only for firm matches. Clone size appears in some rows only: once, few, many, or a class for an expanded clone.

CDR3: CASSPDRGSNTEAFF
DNA: TGTGCCAGCAGCCCAGACAGGGGATCAAACACTGAAGCTTTCTTT
size: -
D: TRBD1
J: TRBJ1-1
V: TRBV7-2

CDR3: CASSDRDRDHGYTF
DNA: TGTGCCAGCAGCGACCGGGACAGGGACCATGGCTACACCTTC
size: -
D: TRBD1
J: TRBJ1-2
V: TRBV6-1

CDR3: CAWRMGGRTDTQYF
DNA: TGTGCCTGGAGAATGGGCGGGAGGACAGATACGCAGTATTTT
size: -
D: TRBD2
J: TRBJ2-3
V: TRBV30

CDR3: CASSVVGPSSYNSPLHF
DNA: TGTGCCAGCAGCGTAGTTGGCCCGAGCTCCTATAATTCACCCCTCCACTTT
size: -
D: -
J: TRBJ1-6
V: TRBV9

CDR3: CAWSGRSSYEQYF
DNA: TGTGCCTGGAGTGGCAGGAGTTCCTACGAGCAGTACTTC
size: once
D: -
J: TRBJ2-7
V: TRBV30

CDR3: CASSRGYEQYF
DNA: TGTGCCAGCAGCCGTGGCTACGAGCAGTACTTC
size: -
D: -
J: TRBJ2-7
V: TRBV2

CDR3: CASSITPPGQGHYEQYF
DNA: TGCGCCAGCAGCATAACACCCCCGGGACAGGGCCACTACGAGCAGTACTTC
size: -
D: TRBD1
J: TRBJ2-7
V: TRBV5-1

CDR3: CAVRLAPSTDTQYF
DNA: TGTGCCGTCCGACTAGCGCCTAGCACAGATACGCAGTATTTT
size: -
D: TRBD2
J: TRBJ2-3
V: TRBV2

CDR3: CASSSFWYGYTF
DNA: TGTGCCAGCAGCTCATTCTGGTATGGCTACACCTTC
size: -
D: -
J: TRBJ1-2
V: TRBV11-3

CDR3: CASRGSYNEQFF
DNA: TGTGCCAGCAGGGGGTCCTACAATGAGCAGTTCTTC
size: -
D: -
J: TRBJ2-1
V: TRBV2

CDR3: CASILRGRALLSTDTQYF
DNA: TGTGCCAGCATACTGAGGGGGAGGGCCTTACTCAGCACAGATACGCAGTATTTT
size: -
D: -
J: TRBJ2-3
V: TRBV21-1

CDR3: CASSYQRDVETQYF
DNA: TGTGCCAGCAGTTACCAGCGGGACGTAGAGACCCAGTACTTC
size: -
D: TRBD2
J: TRBJ2-5
V: TRBV6-5

CDR3: CASSFEPGRHASEQFF
DNA: TGTGCCAGCAGCTTTGAACCGGGACGGCACGCCTCGGAGCAGTTCTTC
size: -
D: -
J: TRBJ2-1
V: TRBV7-6

CDR3: CASRPSDSQPQHF
DNA: TGTGCCAGCAGACCCTCGGACAGTCAGCCCCAGCATTTT
size: -
D: -
J: TRBJ1-5
V: TRBV28

CDR3: CASSGQGSNQPQHF
DNA: TGTGCCAGTAGCGGGCAGGGAAGCAATCAGCCCCAGCATTTT
size: few
D: -
J: TRBJ1-5
V: TRBV19

CDR3: CAWRQRGDNEQFF
DNA: TGTGCCTGGAGGCAACGCGGGGACAATGAGCAGTTCTTC
size: -
D: -
J: TRBJ2-1
V: TRBV30

CDR3: CASSYSGQDRGYTF
DNA: TGTGCCAGCAGTTACTCGGGACAGGACCGTGGCTACACCTTC
size: -
D: TRBD1
J: TRBJ1-2
V: TRBV6-5

CDR3: CAWSMGVNQPQHF
DNA: TGTGCCTGGAGTATGGGGGTCAATCAGCCCCAGCATTTT
size: -
D: -
J: TRBJ1-5
V: TRBV30

CDR3: CAWSGAKAGAGFQYF
DNA: TGTGCCTGGAGTGGGGCTAAAGCGGGGGCGGGTTTTCAGTACTTC
size: -
D: TRBD2
J: TRBJ2-4
V: TRBV30

CDR3: CASSFSSGRVTEAFF
DNA: TGTGCCAGCAGCTTTAGTTCGGGGCGGGTCACTGAAGCTTTCTTT
size: -
D: -
J: TRBJ1-1
V: TRBV5-4

CDR3: CASSVHEGEQFF
DNA: TGCGCCAGCAGCGTACATGAGGGTGAGCAGTTCTTC
size: -
D: -
J: TRBJ2-1
V: TRBV5-1

CDR3: CAWDQGRNTEAFF
DNA: TGTGCCTGGGATCAGGGCCGGAACACTGAAGCTTTCTTT
size: -
D: -
J: TRBJ1-1
V: TRBV30

CDR3: CASTPGANTEAFF
DNA: TGTGCCAGCACCCCAGGGGCGAACACTGAAGCTTTCTTT
size: -
D: -
J: TRBJ1-1
V: TRBV6-1

CDR3: CATKLAGGWELFF
DNA: TGTGCCACTAAACTAGCGGGAGGCTGGGAGCTGTTTTTT
size: -
D: TRBD2
J: TRBJ2-2
V: TRBV2

CDR3: CASSFMNSPLHF
DNA: TGCGCCAGCAGCTTTATGAATTCACCCCTCCACTTT
size: -
D: -
J: TRBJ1-6
V: TRBV5-1

CDR3: CASSLGGQGATDTQYF
DNA: TGCGCCAGCAGCTTGGGGGGACAGGGGGCCACAGATACGCAGTATTTT
size: -
D: TRBD1
J: TRBJ2-3
V: TRBV5-1

CDR3: CAWSVTDAYGYTF
DNA: TGTGCCTGGAGTGTAACAGACGCCTATGGCTACACCTTC
size: -
D: -
J: TRBJ1-2
V: TRBV30